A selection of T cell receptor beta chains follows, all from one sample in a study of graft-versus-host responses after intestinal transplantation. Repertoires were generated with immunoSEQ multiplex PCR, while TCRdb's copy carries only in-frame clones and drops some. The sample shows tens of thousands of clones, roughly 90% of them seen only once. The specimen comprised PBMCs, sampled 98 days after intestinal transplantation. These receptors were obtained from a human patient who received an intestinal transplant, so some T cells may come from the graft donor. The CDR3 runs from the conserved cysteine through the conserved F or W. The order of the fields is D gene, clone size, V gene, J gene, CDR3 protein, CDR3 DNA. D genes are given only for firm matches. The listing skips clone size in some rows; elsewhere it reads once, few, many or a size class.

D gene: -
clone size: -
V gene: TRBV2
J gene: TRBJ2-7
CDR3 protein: CASTSRVLGHGVYEQYF
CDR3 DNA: TGTGCCAGCACCTCTAGAGTCCTCGGACATGGAGTTTACGAGCAGTACTTC

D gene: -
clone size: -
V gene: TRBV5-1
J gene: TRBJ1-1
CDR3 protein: CASSVFGNTEAFF
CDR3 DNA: TGCGCCAGCAGCGTATTCGGGAACACTGAAGCTTTCTTT

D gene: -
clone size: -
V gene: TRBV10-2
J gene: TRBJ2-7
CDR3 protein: CASSDMPTYEQYF
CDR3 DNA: TGCGCCAGCAGTGACATGCCGACCTACGAGCAGTACTTC

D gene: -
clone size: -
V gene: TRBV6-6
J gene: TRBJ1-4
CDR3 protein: CASSSGFNEKLFF
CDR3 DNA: TGTGCCAGCAGTTCCGGGTTTAATGAAAAACTGTTTTTT

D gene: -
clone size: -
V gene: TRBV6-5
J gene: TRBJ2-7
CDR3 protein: CASSYQGSDEQYF
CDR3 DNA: TGTGCCAGCAGTTATCAGGGTTCGGACGAGCAGTACTTC

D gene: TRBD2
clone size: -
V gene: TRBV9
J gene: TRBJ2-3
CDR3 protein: CASSVADGLAYTTDTQYF
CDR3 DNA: TGTGCCAGCAGCGTAGCCGACGGACTAGCGTACACCACAGATACGCAGTATTTT

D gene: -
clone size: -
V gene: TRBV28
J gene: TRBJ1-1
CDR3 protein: CASSGGYTEAFF
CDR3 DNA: TGTGCCAGCAGCGGGGGGTACACTGAAGCTTTCTTT

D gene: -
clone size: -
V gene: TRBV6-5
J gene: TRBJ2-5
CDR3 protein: CASSRSRGNQETQYF
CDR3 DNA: TGTGCCAGCAGCAGATCCCGGGGGAACCAAGAGACCCAGTACTTC

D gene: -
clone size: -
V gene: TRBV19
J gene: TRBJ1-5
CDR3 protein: CASGVGIAWGNQPQHF
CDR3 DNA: TGTGCAAGTGGGGTGGGGATCGCTTGGGGCAATCAGCCCCAGCATTTT

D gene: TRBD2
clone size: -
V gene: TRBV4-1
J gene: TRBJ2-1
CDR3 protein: CASSPDRTAPGLAYNEQFF
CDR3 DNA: TGCGCCAGCAGCCCGGACCGGACAGCCCCGGGACTAGCTTACAATGAGCAGTTCTTC

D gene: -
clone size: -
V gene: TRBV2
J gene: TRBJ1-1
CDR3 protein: CASSKEGTEAFF
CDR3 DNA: TGTGCCAGCAGCAAGGAAGGGACCGAAGCTTTCTTT

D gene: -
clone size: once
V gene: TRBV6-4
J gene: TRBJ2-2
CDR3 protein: CASSDGTNTGELFF
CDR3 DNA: TGTGCCAGCAGTGACGGGACTAACACCGGGGAGCTGTTTTTT

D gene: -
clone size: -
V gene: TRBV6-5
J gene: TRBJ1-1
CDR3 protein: CASSPSVNTEAFF
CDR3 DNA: TGTGCCAGCAGTCCCTCAGTGAACACTGAAGCTTTCTTT

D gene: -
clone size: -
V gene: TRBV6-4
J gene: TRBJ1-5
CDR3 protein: CASSDWGGERQPQHF
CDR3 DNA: TGTGCCAGCAGTGACTGGGGGGGGGAACGTCAGCCCCAGCATTTT

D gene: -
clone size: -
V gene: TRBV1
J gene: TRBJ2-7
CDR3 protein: CTSSQGVGTDAYEQYF
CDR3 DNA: TGCACCAGCAGCCAAGGGGTCGGGACGGACGCCTACGAGCAGTACTTC

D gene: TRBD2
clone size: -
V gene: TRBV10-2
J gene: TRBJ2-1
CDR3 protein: CASSGLAGVSEQFF
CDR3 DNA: TGCGCCAGCAGTGGACTAGCGGGAGTGAGTGAGCAGTTCTTC

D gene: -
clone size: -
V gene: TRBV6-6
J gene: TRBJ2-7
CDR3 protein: CASSPFGAGRYEQYF
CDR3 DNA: TGTGCCAGCAGTCCTTTCGGGGCAGGGAGATACGAGCAGTACTTC

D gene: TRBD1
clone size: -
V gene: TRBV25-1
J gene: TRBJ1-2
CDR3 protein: CASSEFRGTDGYTF
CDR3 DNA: TGTGCCAGCAGTGAATTTAGGGGGACAGACGGCTACACCTTC

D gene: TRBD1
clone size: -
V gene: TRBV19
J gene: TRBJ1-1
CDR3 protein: CASSIVKGQGAATEAFF
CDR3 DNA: TGTGCCAGTAGTATAGTGAAGGGACAGGGGGCCGCTACTGAAGCTTTCTTT

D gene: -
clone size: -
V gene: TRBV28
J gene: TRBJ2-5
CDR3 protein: CASSLTQETQYF
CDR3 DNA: TGTGCCAGCAGTTTGACCCAAGAGACCCAGTACTTC

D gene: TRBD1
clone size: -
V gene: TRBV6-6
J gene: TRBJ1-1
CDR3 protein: CASSYEGGLNTEAFF
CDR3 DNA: TGTGCCAGCAGTTACGAAGGGGGCCTGAACACTGAAGCTTTCTTT

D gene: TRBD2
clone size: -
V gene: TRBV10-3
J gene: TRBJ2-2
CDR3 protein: CAISEGGSGGNTGELFF
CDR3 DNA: TGTGCCATCAGTGAGGGAGGTAGCGGGGGGAACACCGGGGAGCTGTTTTTT

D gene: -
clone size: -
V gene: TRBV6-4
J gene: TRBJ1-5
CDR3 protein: CASSDSKNISCQPQHF
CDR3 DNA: TGTGCCAGCAGTGACTCGAAAAATATCAGCTGTCAGCCCCAGCATTTT

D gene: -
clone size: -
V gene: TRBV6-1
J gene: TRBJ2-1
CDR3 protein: CASGGGGSSYNEQFF
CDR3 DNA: TGTGCCAGCGGGGGGGGCGGGAGCTCCTACAATGAGCAGTTCTTC

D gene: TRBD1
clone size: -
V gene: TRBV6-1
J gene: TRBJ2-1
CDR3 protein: CASRSGTVSYNEQFF
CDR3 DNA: TGTGCCAGCAGATCCGGGACAGTATCCTACAATGAGCAGTTCTTC

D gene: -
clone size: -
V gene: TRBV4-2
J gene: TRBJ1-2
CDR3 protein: CASSQPRNGDGYTF
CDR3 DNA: TGTGCCAGCAGCCAACCACGGAACGGGGATGGCTACACCTTC

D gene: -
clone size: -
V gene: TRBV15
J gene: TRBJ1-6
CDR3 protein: CATSREAGNSPLHF
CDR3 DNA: TGTGCCACCAGCAGAGAGGCAGGGAATTCACCCCTCCACTTT

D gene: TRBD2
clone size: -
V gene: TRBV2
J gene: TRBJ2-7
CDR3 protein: CASTPTSGSSYEQYF
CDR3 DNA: TGTGCCAGCACCCCGACTAGCGGGAGCTCCTACGAGCAGTACTTC

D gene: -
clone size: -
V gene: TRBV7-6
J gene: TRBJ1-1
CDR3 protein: CASSLAAGGNTEAFF
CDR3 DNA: TGTGCCAGCAGCTTAGCGGCCGGTGGGAACACTGAAGCTTTCTTT

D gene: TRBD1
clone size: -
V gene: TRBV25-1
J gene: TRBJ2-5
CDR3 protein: CASSEYRPQGFQETQYF
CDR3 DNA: TGTGCCAGCAGTGAATACCGCCCACAGGGGTTCCAAGAGACCCAGTACTTC